This T cell receptor (beta chain) stems from a study of shared clonotypes between healthy human individuals. Study results and caveats: Among the subsets, naive ones generally showed larger estimated richness than memory ones.

Several immunoSEQ plates received, in even portions, the genomic DNA of each subset. Sequenced by immunoSEQ multiplex PCR; TCRdb stores in-frame clones only, minus some. The repertoire has more than 550,000 clones, 90% of them found once; the top ten carry about 34%. Donors comprised healthy HIV-negative adults lacking recent acute infections or vaccinations. The length of the CDR3 is 11 residues. CDR1 is SQVTM and CDR2 is ANQGSEA in the germline V gene. V was trimmed by 6 bases and J by 3 bases, leaving 9 bases between them. Comment on this clone: Antigen unknown.

The chain recombines TRBV29-1 with TRBJ2-7; possible D gene TRBD1, 5 bases. This sequence was found in a man aged 18 to 30 in good health. Some clones in this sample may be carry-over from other donors' samples. The material sequenced was memory CD8+ T cells from PBMCs. Subset described: CD45RO+ cells pooled with CCR7-negative TemRA cells. The CDR3 is CSVSTGYEQYF. Here the CDR3 DNA reads TGCAGCGTGTCCACAGGCTACGAGCAGTACTTC.